The 19 T cell receptor beta chains presented below share a single source sample, sequenced in a study of T cell repertoires in cytomegalovirus infection. TCRdb passed the reads through MiXCR, listing each CDR3 protein once. The profile shows about 740,000 distinct CDR3 sequences, around 31% of them singletons. These receptors have no identified antigens. The sample in question was cultured PBMCs, obtained from culture after CMV antigen stimulation. These TCRs come from a human donor in good health (CMV status not recorded). Some clones in this sample may be carry-over from other donors' samples.

This clonotype appeared many times. The rearrangement joins TRBV12-3 or TRBV12-4 to TRBJ1-6; D is undetermined. This CDR3 comprises 17 residues. Trimming cost V 0 bases and J 10 bases, with 19 bases left between them. CDR3 amino acids: CASSLALGFRWESPLHF. The CDR3 DNA sequence: TGTGCCAGCAGTTTAGCGCTTGGCTTCAGGTGGGAATCACCCCTCCACTTT.

There are a few counts of this clonotype. The rearrangement links TRBV12-3 or TRBV12-4 to TRBJ2-1; the D gene could be TRBD1 or TRBD2 (6 bases each). With 0 bases removed from V and 15 bases from J, the gap between germline ends came to 12 bases. The CDR3 runs to 12 residues. In nucleotides, the CDR3 is TGTGCCAGCAGTTTAGCTCGGGGGCGAGGGTTCTTC. Translated: CASSLARGRGFF.

The chain is built from TRBV4-3 and TRBJ2-1; 7 bases are shared with TRBD2. The CDR3 runs 15 residues. CDR1 LGHNA and CDR2 YSLEER come from the germline V gene. The V gene end was trimmed by 4 bases and the J gene end by 2 bases; junction bases not matched to a gene: 5. The CDR3 DNA sequence: TGCGCCAGCAGCCGGGAGGGAGATACCTACAATGAGCAGTTCTTC. It is translated as CASSREGDTYNEQFF.

This clonotype was observed a few times. The chain carries TRBV7-7 and TRBJ2-2; tentatively, D is TRBD1 (6 bases). V was cut by 1 base and J by 3 bases, with 12 bases left in between. CDR3 length equals 16 residues. Germline V gives CDR1 SSHAT, CDR2 FNYEAQ (reference sequence). The CDR3 loop reads CASSLGQGFDTGELFF. Written as DNA, the CDR3 is TGTGCCAGCAGCTTAGGCCAGGGGTTCGACACCGGGGAGCTGTTTTTT. The variable domain in full, with the rest retrieved from reference TRBV7-7 and TRBJ2-2, is GAGVSQSPRYKVTKRGQDVTLRCDPISSHATLYWYQQALGQGPEFLTYFNYEAQPDKSGLPSDRFSAERPEGSISTLTIQRTEQRDSAMYRCASSLGQGFDTGELFFGEGSRLTVL.

Only a few counts were recorded for this clonotype. The V gene is TRBV20-1, the J gene TRBJ2-1; a weak D match, TRBD2 (6 bases). This CDR3 region has 12 residues. Germline-derived CDR1 and CDR2 are DFQATT and SNEGSKA (reference sequence). The CDR3 DNA is TGCAGCCAAGCTCAGGGAGGCAATGAGCAGTTCTTC. The encoded protein is CSQAQGGNEQFF.

The chain carries TRBV20-1 and TRBJ2-7; the D gene is possibly TRBD1 (8 bases). This CDR3 region has 15 residues. Germline loops: CDR1 DFQATT, CDR2 SNEGSKA (reference sequence). Deletions cut 2 bases from V and 2 bases from J, with 16 bases between. The CDR3 region is CSARKAGQAAYEQYF. The CDR3 region has the DNA TGCAGTGCTAGAAAAGCGGGACAGGCGGCCTACGAGCAGTACTTC.

The chain is built from TRBV24-1 and TRBJ2-1; the match to TRBD2 covers 11 bases. With V trimmed by 11 bases and J by 15 bases, 5 bases remained unmatched. In germline, CDR1 is KGHDR, CDR2 SFDVKD. There are 10 residues in the CDR3. CDR3 sequence reads: CAISGRAMFF. The CDR3 nucleotides read TGTGCCATTAGCGGGAGGGCCATGTTCTTC.

This clonotype was seen only a few times. The CDR3 nucleotides read TGTGCCAGCAGTTACTACGAAGGCGGGGGCTTAGATGAGCAGTTCTTC. It translates to CASSYYEGGGLDEQFF. The rearrangement joins TRBV6-2 or TRBV6-3 to TRBJ2-1; maybe TRBD2 (7 bases). V was cut by 1 base and J by 8 bases, with 18 bases left in between. The length of the CDR3 is 16 residues. Germline values: CDR1 MNHEY, CDR2 SVGEGT.

V is TRBV7-6 and J is TRBJ1-4; unclear D gene. The CDR3 is 14 residues long. Germline assignment: CDR1 SGHVS and CDR2 FNYEAQ. V was pared by 1 base and J by 8 bases, with 11 bases between. The CDR3 nucleotides read TGTGCCAGCAGCTTAGTGGCCCAGGCCGAAAAACTGTTTTTT. Protein: CASSLVAQAEKLFF.

The rearrangement uses TRBV7-8 and TRBJ2-3, with D perhaps matching TRBD1 (6 bases). The V gene's germline CDR1 is SGHVS and CDR2 FQNEAQ. This CDR3 region has 13 residues. The V end was cut by 5 bases, the J end by 6 bases, with 12 bases between. In DNA, the CDR3 is TGTGCCAGCAGCGCCGACAGGTTCGATACGCAGTATTTT. Its protein product is CASSADRFDTQYF.

This clonotype was recorded a few times. V is TRBV2 and J is TRBJ2-3, with D possibly being TRBD2 (6 bases). The germline V gene has CDR1 SNHLY and CDR2 FYNNEI. V was pared by 4 bases and J by 4 bases, with 12 bases between. The CDR3 has 14 amino acids. The CDR3 coding sequence is TGTGCCAGCAGTGGGGCGTGGAGGGCAGATACGCAGTATTTT. Protein product: CASSGAWRADTQYF.

This clonotype showed up many times. This rearrangement joins TRBV7-9 to TRBJ2-3, with TRBD1 matching over 7 bases. Germline V lookup: CDR1 SEHNR, CDR2 FQNEAQ (reference sequence). Unmatched junction bases numbered 6, after V lost 5 bases and J lost 1 base. There are 15 residues in the CDR3. CDR3 sequence (DNA): TGTGCCAGCAGCCCCGTGCAGGGGGGCACAGATACGCAGTATTTT. The encoded protein is CASSPVQGGTDTQYF.

This clonotype was detected many times. The chain employs TRBV2 and TRBJ2-3; TRBD2 matches 9 bases. The CDR3 is made up of 15 amino acids. Germline CDR1 is SNHLY and CDR2 is FYNNEI. Trimming took 5 bases from V and 2 from J; bases not matched to a gene: 5. CDR3 protein: CASSSRLADTDTQYF. DNA for the CDR3: TGTGCCAGCAGTTCCCGACTAGCGGACACAGATACGCAGTATTTT. Full variable domain (remainder filled in from reference TRBV2 and TRBJ2-3): EPEVTQTPSHQVTQMGQEVILRCVPISNHLYFYWYRQILGQKVEFLVSFYNNEISEKSEIFDDQFSVERPDGSNFTLKIRSTKLEDSAMYFCASSSRLADTDTQYFGPGTRLTVL.

There are a few counts of this clonotype. The chain is built from TRBV11-1 and TRBJ1-5; no clear D. Trimming left V 5 bases short and J 4 bases short, with 9 bases between. Germline V lookup: CDR1 SGHAT, CDR2 FQDESV (reference sequence). The CDR3 has 13 residues. The CDR3, as DNA: TGTGCCAGCAGCCCACATTCTAATCAGCCCCAGCATTTT. Translation gives CASSPHSNQPQHF.

The CDR3 DNA reads TGTGCCATCAGACTCGACGGGACCTACGAGCAGTACTTC. Translating gives CAIRLDGTYEQYF. The J gene is TRBJ2-7, the V gene TRBV10-3; D possibly corresponds to TRBD2 (5 bases). Germline assignment: CDR1 ENHRY and CDR2 SYGVKD. Trimming shortened V by 6 bases and J by 2 bases, and 11 bases separated the two germline ends. The CDR3 consists of 13 residues.

This clonotype was seen only once. This chain connects TRBV19 to TRBJ2-5, with 7 bases aligning to TRBD1. V dropped 4 bases and J dropped 5; count of bases not matched to a gene: 4. The V gene's germline CDR1 is LNHDA and CDR2 SQIVND (reference sequence). The length of the CDR3 is 13 residues. The CDR3 sequence: CASSNTGEETQYF. DNA for the CDR3: TGTGCCAGTAGTAACACAGGGGAGGAGACCCAGTACTTC.

This clonotype has just a few counts. Lacking the conserved final phenylalanine or tryptophan, this CDR3 likely reflects a read error. V usage is TRBV7-2 and J usage is TRBJ2-1, with TRBD2 identical over 7 bases. The CDR3 length is 15 residues. J was trimmed by 7 bases and V by 5 bases; bases with no gene match: 11. Germline-derived CDR1 and CDR2 are SGHTA and FQGNSA. CDR3 in DNA: TGTGCCAGCAGCACCCAAGGGCGGGGGAGGAATGAGCAGTTCCTC. This translates into CASSTQGRGRNEQFL.

The chain has TRBV24-1 and TRBJ2-1; 8 bases are shared with TRBD1. Losses at the gene ends were 4 bases for V and 1 base for J; bases not matched to a gene: 20. The V gene's germline CDR1 is KGHDR and CDR2 SFDVKD. CDR3 length: 21 amino acids. CDR3 region: CATSDPRPGQEVTRSYNEQFF. As DNA, the CDR3 is TGTGCCACCAGTGACCCCCGACCGGGACAGGAGGTGACAAGGTCCTACAATGAGCAGTTCTTC.

This clonotype appeared a few times. DNA for the CDR3: TGCAGTGCTAGAGACCCTTGGAACGGGGAGCTGTTTTTT. Translation: CSARDPWNGELFF. The chain uses TRBV20-1 and TRBJ2-2; no firm D call. Trimming removed 0 bases from V and 7 bases from J, with 9 bases in between. Germline V gives CDR1 DFQATT, CDR2 SNEGSKA (reference sequence). The CDR3 loop spans 13 amino acids.